This is a list of T cell receptor beta chains from one sample in a study of blood T cell repertoires in COVID-19. Libraries were prepared by immunoSEQ multiplex PCR; TCRdb keeps only in-frame clonotypes and omits some of them. This sample has about 410,000 clones; roughly nine tenths occur once, and the top ten carry 1.7%. The sample consisted of PBMCs or T cells enriched from blood (not recorded which). The receptor source for this set is a woman aged 30 to 39 who had recovered from COVID-19. Each CDR3 is given with its conserved first and last residue. The D gene is left open where the match is weak. Size is stated for part of the rows, as once, few or many counts, or as a class when the clone is expanded.

size	V	J	D	DNA	CDR3
NA	TRBV6-1	TRBJ1-1	NA	TGTGCCAGCAGTGAGGAGCGCAGCCAAGCAGCTTTCTTT	CASSEERSQAAFF
NA	TRBV30	TRBJ1-1	NA	TGTGCCTGGGCGCTTCGCGATGTCGCTTTCTTT	CAWALRDVAFF
NA	TRBV7-9	TRBJ1-2	NA	TGTGCCAGCAGACCGCGAGGACAGTTCCCTATCGGCTACACCTTC	CASRPRGQFPIGYTF
NA	TRBV13	TRBJ1-1	TRBD1	TGTGCCAGCAGCCGGACCCAGACAGGGCCAATTGAAGCTTTCTTT	CASSRTQTGPIEAFF
NA	TRBV5-1	TRBJ1-2	NA	TGCGCCAGCAGCTTGGCCAACAGGGAGAACTATGGCTACACCTTC	CASSLANRENYGYTF
NA	TRBV7-2	TRBJ2-2	NA	TGTGCCAGCAGCTTAAGGCAGGCGAACACCGGGGAGCTGTTTTTT	CASSLRQANTGELFF
NA	TRBV5-4	TRBJ1-1	TRBD1	TGTGCCAGCAGCTTGGTGTACAGGGGAAAAACTGAAGCTTTCTTT	CASSLVYRGKTEAFF
NA	TRBV10-3	TRBJ2-1	NA	TGTGCCATCAGGGGGGACTCACTGGAGCAGTTCTTC	CAIRGDSLEQFF
NA	TRBV3-1/TRBV3-2	TRBJ1-1	NA	TGTGCCAGCAGCCAAATGCCCGCGGGGGCCACTGAAGCTTTCTTT	CASSQMPAGATEAFF
NA	TRBV5-1	TRBJ2-7	TRBD2	TGCGCCAGCAGCTACGGACTAGCGGGAGGGCCGAGGGAGCAGTACTTC	CASSYGLAGGPREQYF
NA	TRBV10-3	TRBJ2-7	NA	TGTGCCACCCGCCCAGTTTTCTCCTACGAGCAGTACTTC	CATRPVFSYEQYF
NA	TRBV5-4	TRBJ1-1	NA	TGTGCCAGCAGATCGTATCGGGGGAACGCTGAAGCTTTCTTT	CASRSYRGNAEAFF
NA	TRBV28	TRBJ2-1	TRBD2	TGTGCCAGCAGTTCCGCCCTTAGCGGGAGCGGCTACAATGAGCAGTTCTTC	CASSSALSGSGYNEQFF
NA	TRBV6-5	TRBJ1-6	TRBD1	TGTGCCAGCAGCCGGGACAGTGTTACACCCCTCCACTTT	CASSRDSVTPLHF
NA	TRBV11-2	TRBJ2-7	TRBD2	TGTGCCAGCAGCTTGACCGGGGGGACCTCCTACGAGCAGTACTTC	CASSLTGGTSYEQYF
NA	TRBV19	TRBJ1-3	TRBD1	TGTGCCAGTAGTACCGGACAGGGCGGTAGGCATTTT	CASSTGQGGRHF
NA	TRBV4-3	TRBJ2-7	NA	TGCGCCAGCAGCCAAGAGGTCGAAGGGGACTACGAGCAGTACTTC	CASSQEVEGDYEQYF
NA	TRBV6-4	TRBJ1-1	NA	TGTGCCAGCAGGGAGGGGACTGAAGCTTTCTTT	CASREGTEAFF
NA	TRBV19	TRBJ1-3	TRBD1	TGTGCCAGTAGGGACAGGGGTGGAAACACCATATATTTT	CASRDRGGNTIYF
NA	TRBV7-9	TRBJ1-3	TRBD1	TGTGCCATCTTGGACAGGGCCTCTGGAAACACCATATATTTT	CAILDRASGNTIYF
few	TRBV28	TRBJ1-5	TRBD1	TGTGCCAGCAGTTACGGACAGGGGAATAGCAATCAGCCCCAGCATTTT	CASSYGQGNSNQPQHF
once	TRBV6-5	TRBJ1-6	TRBD1	TGTGCCAGCAGGGGAGACAGGGTTCCGGGGTCACCCCTCCACTTT	CASRGDRVPGSPLHF
NA	TRBV18	TRBJ2-7	NA	TGTGCCAGCTCACCGGTTTCTGGGGGCCACGAGCAGTACTTC	CASSPVSGGHEQYF
NA	TRBV5-6	TRBJ2-7	NA	TGTGCCAGCTCCGGGGGACTCTCTTCCTACGAGCAGTACTTC	CASSGGLSSYEQYF
few	TRBV5-4	TRBJ2-1	NA	TGTGCCAGCAGCTTTTTGGTGCCTAGCTCCTACAATGAGCAGTTCTTC	CASSFLVPSSYNEQFF
NA	TRBV27	TRBJ1-1	TRBD1	TGTGCCAGCTTAGGACAGGCCAAAGCTTTCTTT	CASLGQAKAFF
NA	TRBV19	TRBJ2-6	NA	TGTGCCAGTAGGGCGGGATTCTCTGGGGCCAACGTCCTGACTTTC	CASRAGFSGANVLTF
NA	TRBV29-1	TRBJ1-2	NA	TGCAGCGTTGAAGAACTCGGGGGTGACGGCTACACCTTC	CSVEELGGDGYTF
NA	TRBV5-4	TRBJ1-2	NA	TGTGCCAGCAGCTCTGTCCGGCAGAGCGCTAACTATGGCTACACCTTC	CASSSVRQSANYGYTF
NA	TRBV5-1	TRBJ2-1	NA	TGCGCCAGCAGCTTGGCGGGAAGGTTTGAGCAGTTCTTC	CASSLAGRFEQFF
NA	TRBV5-4	TRBJ1-5	NA	TGTGCCAGCAGCGCGGATGGCCAGCCCCAGCATTTT	CASSADGQPQHF
once	TRBV7-6	TRBJ2-1	NA	TGTGCCAGCAGCTTGGGGGGACAGAGCTCCTACAATGAGCAGTTCTTC	CASSLGGQSSYNEQFF
NA	TRBV5-8	TRBJ2-7	TRBD1	TGTGCCAGCAGCTATGGACAGGGGGCTTTTTCCCTCTACGAGCAGTACTTC	CASSYGQGAFSLYEQYF
NA	TRBV7-9	TRBJ1-5	TRBD1	TGTGCCAGCAGCTTCGGCAGGGGGACAAATCAGCCCCAGCATTTT	CASSFGRGTNQPQHF
NA	TRBV18	TRBJ1-2	TRBD1	TGTGCCAGCTCACCAACGGGACAGGGTGAAGGCTACACCTTC	CASSPTGQGEGYTF
few	TRBV27	TRBJ2-5	TRBD2	TGTGCCAGCAGTCCGCTAGCGGGGGGACCTAAAGAAAAAGAGACCCAGTACTTC	CASSPLAGGPKEKETQYF
NA	TRBV4-2	TRBJ1-2	NA	TGTGCCAGCAGCCCCCAGTCCGCGACAGGAGGTGGCTACACCTTC	CASSPQSATGGGYTF
once	TRBV27	TRBJ1-6	TRBD1	TGTGCCAGCAGAGTCAGCTACAGGGGGCTTTCACCCCTCCACTTT	CASRVSYRGLSPLHF
NA	TRBV12-3/TRBV12-4	TRBJ2-7	NA	TGTGCCAGCAGAGCCGGGACAATCTACGAGCAGTACTTC	CASRAGTIYEQYF
NA	TRBV6-1	TRBJ2-7	NA	TGTGCCAGCAGTGAAGCGGAGCGCCGATTTCCAGCCTACGAGCAGTACTTC	CASSEAERRFPAYEQYF
once	TRBV10-3	TRBJ2-7	TRBD1	TGTGCCATCTCTCCGGGGACAGCCTACGAGCAGTACTTC	CAISPGTAYEQYF
NA	TRBV29-1	TRBJ1-1	NA	TGCAGCGTTCCCCCCCCGACGGGGATGAACACTGAAGCTTTCTTT	CSVPPPTGMNTEAFF
NA	TRBV20-1	TRBJ1-5	TRBD1	TGCAGTGCTCGTGGGACAGGTAATCAGCCCCAGCATTTT	CSARGTGNQPQHF
NA	TRBV30	TRBJ1-5	NA	TGTGCCTGGAGTGTACGGGGGTTAATGGGTCAGCCCCAGCATTTT	CAWSVRGLMGQPQHF
NA	TRBV24-1	TRBJ1-5	NA	TGTGCCACCAGTGATCTGGGGGGGGTTAGTCAGCCCCAGCATTTT	CATSDLGGVSQPQHF
NA	TRBV5-6	TRBJ1-2	TRBD1	TGTGCCAGCAGCTTCGGCAGGGGGCCCTATGGCTACACCTTC	CASSFGRGPYGYTF
NA	TRBV6-7	TRBJ1-5	NA	TGTGCCAGCAGTCTCCCTTCCGACAGGCGGGCTCAGCCCCAGCATTTT	CASSLPSDRRAQPQHF
NA	TRBV10-3	TRBJ2-5	TRBD2	TGTGCCACCGGGGAGCGGGGGGGCCTGGAGACCCAGTACTTC	CATGERGGLETQYF